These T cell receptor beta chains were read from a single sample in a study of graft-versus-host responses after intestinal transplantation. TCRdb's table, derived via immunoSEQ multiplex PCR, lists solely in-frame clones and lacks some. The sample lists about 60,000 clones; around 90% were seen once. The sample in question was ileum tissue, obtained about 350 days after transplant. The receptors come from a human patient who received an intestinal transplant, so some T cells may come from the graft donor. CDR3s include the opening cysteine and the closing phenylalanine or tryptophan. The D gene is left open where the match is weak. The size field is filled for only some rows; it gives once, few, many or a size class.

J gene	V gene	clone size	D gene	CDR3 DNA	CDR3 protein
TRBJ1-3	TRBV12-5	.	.	TGTGCTAGTGGTCGCGGACCAGTATCTGGAAACACCATATATTTT	CASGRGPVSGNTIYF
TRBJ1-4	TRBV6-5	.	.	TGTGCCAGCAGTGGTAGGGTAGAACTGTTTTTT	CASSGRVELFF
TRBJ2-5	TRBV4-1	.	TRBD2	TGCGCCAGCAGCCAACGGCCGTTAACTAGCGGGGGGGCGGAGACCCAGTACTTC	CASSQRPLTSGGAETQYF
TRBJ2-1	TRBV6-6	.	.	TGTGCCAGCAGTTGGCTAGCGGAGGGGGATGAGCAGTTCTTC	CASSWLAEGDEQFF
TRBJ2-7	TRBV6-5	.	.	TGTGCCAGCAGTTACTCGCGCTCAGGGTTCGAGCAGTACTTC	CASSYSRSGFEQYF
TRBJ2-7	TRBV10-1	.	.	TGCGCCAGCAGTGCGGGTTTGGGGCCCTACGAGCAGTACTTC	CASSAGLGPYEQYF
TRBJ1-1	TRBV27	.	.	TGTGCCAGCAGGGAGGTAGGGGGGAGCACTGAAGCTTTCTTT	CASREVGGSTEAFF
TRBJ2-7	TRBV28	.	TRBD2	TGTGCCAGCAGACGACTAGCGGGAGACTACGAGCAGTACTTC	CASRRLAGDYEQYF
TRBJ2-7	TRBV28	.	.	TGTGCCAGCAGTCCGCAACTAAAAGGGGGATCCTCCTACGAGCAGTACTTC	CASSPQLKGGSSYEQYF
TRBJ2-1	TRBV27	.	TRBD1	TGTGCCAGCAGCATATCCTGGACAGGAGACAATGAGCAGTTCTTC	CASSISWTGDNEQFF
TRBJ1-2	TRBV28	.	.	TGTGCCAGCAGTTTATGGGACAGCGTAGGTCGCGATGGCTACACCTTC	CASSLWDSVGRDGYTF
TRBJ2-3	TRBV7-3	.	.	TGTGCCAGCAGCCCCCGTGACACCTCTGGCACAGATACGCAGTATTTT	CASSPRDTSGTDTQYF
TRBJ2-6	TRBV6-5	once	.	TGTGCCAGCTGTCCAAAGGGGGCTGGGGCCAACGTCCTGACTTTC	CASCPKGAGANVLTF
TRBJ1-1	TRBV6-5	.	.	TGTGCCAGCAGCGGACACACTGAAGCTTTCTTT	CASSGHTEAFF
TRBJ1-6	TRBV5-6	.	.	TGTGCCAGCAGCTTGAAGGACAGAGATAATTCACCCCTCCACTTT	CASSLKDRDNSPLHF
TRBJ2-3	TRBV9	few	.	TGTGCCAGCAGCGTTTCCCCGGTTGGGGGGGGGCCAAATACGCAGTATTTT	CASSVSPVGGGPNTQYF
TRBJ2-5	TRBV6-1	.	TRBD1	TGTGCCAGCAAGATTACCGAGACAGGGGCAAAGACCCAGTACTTC	CASKITETGAKTQYF